This T cell receptor (beta chain) was captured by sequencing in a study of CD8+CD57+ T cells in acquired aplastic anemia. The CDR3 adds up to 14 amino acids, both ends counted. The V gene's germline CDR1 is SEHNR and CDR2 FQNEAQ (reference sequence). It was genomic DNA that served as the template for profiling TCR beta VDJ and CDR3. Using its own MiXCR run on the reads, TCRdb lists one record per CDR3 protein. The sample yields 260,000 or so distinct CDR3 sequences, 70% to 85% seen once. Details on this clonotype: Given a much more abundant clone one base away, this may be a read error. The DNA is omitted, as the CDR3 cannot be located on it reliably, and the CDR3 follows TCRdb's listing.

All patients picked for sequencing had shown, by flow cytometry, an expansion of CD8+CD57+ cells. The chain combines TRBV7-9 with TRBJ2-3; the DNA was not compared with TRBD2, the D call given in the table. The receptor comes from a human donor with aplastic anemia. Sequences were obtained from sorted CD4+, CD8+, or CD8+CD57+ T cells (not recorded which) from PBMCs. The chain's CDR3 is CASSSSGTQYFGPF.